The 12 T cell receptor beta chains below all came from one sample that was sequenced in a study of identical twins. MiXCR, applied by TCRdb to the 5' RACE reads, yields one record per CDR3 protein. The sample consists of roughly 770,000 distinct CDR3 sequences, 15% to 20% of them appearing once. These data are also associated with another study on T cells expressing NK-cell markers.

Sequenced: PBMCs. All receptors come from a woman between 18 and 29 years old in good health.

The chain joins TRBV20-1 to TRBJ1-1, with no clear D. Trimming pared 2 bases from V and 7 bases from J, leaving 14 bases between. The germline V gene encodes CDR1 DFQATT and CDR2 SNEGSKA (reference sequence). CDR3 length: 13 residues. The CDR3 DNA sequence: TGCAGTGCTAGAAGGAGGGCAGAAATTGAAGCTTTCTTT. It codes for CSARRRAEIEAFF.

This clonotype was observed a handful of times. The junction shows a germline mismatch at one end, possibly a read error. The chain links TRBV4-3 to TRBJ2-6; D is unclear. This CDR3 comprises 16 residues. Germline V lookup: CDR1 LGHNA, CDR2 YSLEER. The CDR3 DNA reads TGCGCCAGCAGCCAACACTCGAGATCTGGGGTCAACGTCCTGACTTTC. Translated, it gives CASSQHSRSGVNVLTF.

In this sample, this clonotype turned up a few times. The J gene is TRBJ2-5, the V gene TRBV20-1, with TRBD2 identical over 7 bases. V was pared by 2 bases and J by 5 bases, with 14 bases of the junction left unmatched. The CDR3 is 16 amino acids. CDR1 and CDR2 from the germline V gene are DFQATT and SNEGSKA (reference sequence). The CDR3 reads CSARRSTSQVAETQYF. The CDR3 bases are TGCAGTGCTAGACGATCGACTAGCCAGGTTGCCGAGACCCAGTACTTC.

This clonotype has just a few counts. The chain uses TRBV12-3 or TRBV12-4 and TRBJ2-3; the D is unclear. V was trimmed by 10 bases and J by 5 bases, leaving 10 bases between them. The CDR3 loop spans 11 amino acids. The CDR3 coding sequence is TGTGCCACCAGGTGGGGAGATACGCAGTATTTT. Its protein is CATRWGDTQYF.

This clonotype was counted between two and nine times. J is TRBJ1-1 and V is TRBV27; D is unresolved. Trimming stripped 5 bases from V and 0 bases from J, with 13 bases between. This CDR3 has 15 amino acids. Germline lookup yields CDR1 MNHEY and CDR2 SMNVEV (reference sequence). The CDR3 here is CASSPLRAMNTEAFF. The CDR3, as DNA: TGTGCCAGCAGTCCCCTCCGGGCCATGAACACTGAAGCTTTCTTT.

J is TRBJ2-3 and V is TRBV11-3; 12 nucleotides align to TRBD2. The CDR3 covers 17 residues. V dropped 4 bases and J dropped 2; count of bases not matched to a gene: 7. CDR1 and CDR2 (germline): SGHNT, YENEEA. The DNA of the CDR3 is TGTGCCAGCAGCTCCGGACTAGCGGGGATCAACACAGATACGCAGTATTTT. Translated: CASSSGLAGINTDTQYF.

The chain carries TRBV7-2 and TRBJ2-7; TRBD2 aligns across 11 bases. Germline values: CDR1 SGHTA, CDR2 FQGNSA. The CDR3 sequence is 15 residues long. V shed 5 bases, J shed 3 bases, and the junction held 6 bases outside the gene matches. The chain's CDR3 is CASSPGLAGFYEQYF. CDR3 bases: TGTGCCAGCAGCCCAGGACTAGCGGGTTTCTACGAGCAGTACTTC. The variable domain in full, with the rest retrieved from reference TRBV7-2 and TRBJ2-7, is GAGVSQSPSNKVTEKGKDVELRCDPISGHTALYWYRQSLGQGLEFLIYFQGNSAPDKSGLPSDRFSAERTGGSVSTLTIQRTQQEDSAVYLCASSPGLAGFYEQYFGPGTRLTVT.

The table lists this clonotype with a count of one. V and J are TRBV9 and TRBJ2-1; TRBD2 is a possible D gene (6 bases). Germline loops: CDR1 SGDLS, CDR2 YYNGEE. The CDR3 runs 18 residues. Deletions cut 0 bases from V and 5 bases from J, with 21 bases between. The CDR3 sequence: CASSVGLRVRASDNEQFF. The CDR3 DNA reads TGTGCCAGCAGCGTAGGATTAAGGGTGAGGGCTAGCGACAATGAGCAGTTCTTC.

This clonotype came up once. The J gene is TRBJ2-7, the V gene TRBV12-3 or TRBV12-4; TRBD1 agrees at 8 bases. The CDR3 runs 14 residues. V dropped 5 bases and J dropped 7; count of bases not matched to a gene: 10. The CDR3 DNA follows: TGTGCCAGCAGTACCACAGGGGGACGGAAAGAGCAGTACTTC. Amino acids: CASSTTGGRKEQYF.

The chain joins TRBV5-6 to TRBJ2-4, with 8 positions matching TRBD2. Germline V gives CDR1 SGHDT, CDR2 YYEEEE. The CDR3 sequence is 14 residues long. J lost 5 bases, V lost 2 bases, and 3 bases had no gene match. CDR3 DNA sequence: TGTGCCAGCAGCTTCGGGACTAGTGAAAACATTCAGTACTTC. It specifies CASSFGTSENIQYF. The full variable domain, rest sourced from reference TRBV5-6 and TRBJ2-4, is DAGVTQSPTHLIKTRGQQVTLRCSPKSGHDTVSWYQQALGQGPQFIFQYYEEEERQRGNFPDRFSGHQFPNYSSELNVNALLLGDSALYLCASSFGTSENIQYFGAGTRLSVL.

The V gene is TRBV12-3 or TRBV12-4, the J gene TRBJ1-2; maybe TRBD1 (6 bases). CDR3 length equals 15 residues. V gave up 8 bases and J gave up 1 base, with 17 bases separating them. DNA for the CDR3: TGTGCCAGCGATTCCCGGGGAGGGGGTAACTATGGCTACACCTTC. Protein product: CASDSRGGGNYGYTF.

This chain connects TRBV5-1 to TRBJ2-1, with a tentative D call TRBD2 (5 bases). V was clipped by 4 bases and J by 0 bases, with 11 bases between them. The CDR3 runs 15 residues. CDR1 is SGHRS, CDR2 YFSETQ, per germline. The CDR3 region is CASSGPGSSYNEQFF. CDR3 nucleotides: TGCGCCAGCAGCGGACCGGGAAGCTCCTACAATGAGCAGTTCTTC.